The rows below give T cell receptor beta chains drawn from one sample of a study of blood T cell repertoires in COVID-19. Measured with immunoSEQ multiplex PCR; TCRdb has only the in-frame clones, and not every one. The data contain around 160,000 clones, around nine tenths of them singletons. Sample: peripheral blood. These receptors were collected from a woman in her seventies with COVID-19, enrolled during active disease. The CDR3 runs from the conserved cysteine through the conserved F or W. A D gene is named only where the DNA matches it firmly. Clone size is stated in some rows and not others, as once, few, many or a class when expanded.

>TRBV5-6|-|-|TRBJ2-7
CASSSGSSRYF
TGTGCCAGCAGCTCGGGTTCCAGTAGGTACTTC
>TRBV27|-|TRBD2|TRBJ2-2
CASSLRLAGGSRNTGELFF
TGTGCCAGCAGTTTAAGGCTAGCGGGGGGATCGCGGAACACCGGGGAGCTGTTTTTT
>TRBV2|once|-|TRBJ1-4
CASAGRSTNEKLFF
TGTGCCAGCGCGGGTCGTTCAACTAATGAAAAACTGTTTTTT
>TRBV5-4|once|-|TRBJ2-7
CASSLGQVPYEQYF
TGTGCCAGCAGCTTGGGACAGGTTCCCTACGAGCAGTACTTC
>TRBV7-9|-|TRBD1|TRBJ1-5
CASSLSGVRGPNQPQHF
TGTGCCAGCAGCTTGAGCGGTGTGAGGGGGCCCAATCAGCCCCAGCATTTT
>TRBV5-1|-|-|TRBJ1-4
CASSLGTSDEKLFF
TGCGCCAGCAGCTTAGGGACATCAGATGAAAAACTGTTTTTT
>TRBV11-1|-|TRBD2|TRBJ2-7
CASSKLAGGPNEQYF
TGTGCCAGCAGCAAGCTAGCGGGGGGGCCTAACGAGCAGTACTTC
>TRBV3-1/TRBV3-2|once|TRBD2|TRBJ2-5
CASSASWGLAGEETQYF
TGTGCCAGCAGCGCAAGCTGGGGACTAGCGGGGGAAGAGACCCAGTACTTC
>TRBV30|-|TRBD1|TRBJ1-1
CAWGGSLKTGTAFLNTEAFF
TGTGCCTGGGGAGGCTCTCTTAAGACCGGGACAGCATTTTTGAACACTGAAGCTTTCTTT
>TRBV2|-|-|TRBJ1-4
CASRGATNEKLFF
TGTGCCAGCAGAGGGGCAACTAATGAAAAACTGTTTTTT
>TRBV5-5|-|-|TRBJ1-6
CASSLFRTLTLPYNSPLHF
TGTGCCAGCAGCTTATTCCGGACTCTAACACTCCCTTATAATTCACCCCTCCACTTT
>TRBV2|-|-|TRBJ1-3
CASRRTGTGNTIYF
TGTGCCAGCAGGCGAACAGGGACTGGAAACACCATATATTTT
>TRBV6-2/TRBV6-3|-|-|TRBJ2-2
CASSYHTTGELFF
TGTGCCAGCAGTTACCACACAACCGGGGAGCTGTTTTTT
>TRBV18|-|-|TRBJ1-5
CASSPRQGQNQPQHF
TGTGCCAGCTCACCTAGGCAGGGTCAAAATCAGCCCCAGCATTTT
>TRBV7-2|-|TRBD2|TRBJ2-5
CASSLAGSGVETQYF
TGTGCCAGCAGCTTAGCCGGGAGCGGGGTGGAGACCCAGTACTTC
>TRBV5-1|-|TRBD1|TRBJ1-6
CASSLGTVNSPLHF
TGCGCCAGCAGCCTAGGGACAGTTAATTCACCCCTCCACTTT
>TRBV12-3/TRBV12-4|-|-|TRBJ2-3
CASTASSTDTQYF
TGTGCCAGCACGGCTAGCAGCACAGATACGCAGTATTTT
>TRBV5-1|few|-|TRBJ1-6
CASSSGPQGLDNSPLHF
TGCGCCAGCAGCTCTGGACCTCAGGGACTCGATAATTCACCCCTCCACTTT
>TRBV19|-|TRBD1|TRBJ1-6
CASEGQRSSSSPLHF
TGTGCCAGTGAGGGACAGAGATCCTCTAGTTCACCCCTCCACTTT
>TRBV5-4|once|-|TRBJ1-1
CASSLDPGWTEAFF
TGTGCCAGCAGCTTGGATCCAGGCTGGACTGAAGCTTTCTTT
>TRBV7-3|-|TRBD1|TRBJ2-7
CASSLAGGFISYEQYF
TGTGCCAGCAGCTTGGCAGGGGGCTTCATCTCCTACGAGCAGTACTTC
>TRBV5-6|-|-|TRBJ2-7
CASSPGGGAYEQYF
TGTGCCAGCAGCCCCGGAGGGGGCGCGTACGAGCAGTACTTC
>TRBV19|-|TRBD1|TRBJ1-5
CASSWTGYSNQPQHF
TGTGCCAGTAGTTGGACAGGGTATAGCAATCAGCCCCAGCATTTT
>TRBV2|-|TRBD1|TRBJ1-3
CASSLDRVFDF
TGTGCCAGCAGTCTAGACAGGGTGTTTGATTTT
>TRBV12-3/TRBV12-4|-|-|TRBJ2-1
CASQQAHEQFF
TGTGCCAGCCAGCAGGCTCATGAGCAGTTCTTC
>TRBV10-2|-|-|TRBJ1-5
CASSEGARQPQHF
TGCGCCAGCAGTGAGGGGGCCCGGCAGCCCCAGCATTTT
>TRBV7-9|-|-|TRBJ1-1
CASSLTSTRMNTEAFF
TGTGCCAGCAGCTTAACCTCGACAAGGATGAACACTGAAGCTTTCTTT
>TRBV5-1|-|-|TRBJ2-4
CASRAEGLAKNIQYF
TGCGCCAGCAGGGCGGAGGGGTTGGCCAAAAACATTCAGTACTTC
>TRBV5-4|-|TRBD2|TRBJ2-3
CASSLGTSGGPLGPDTQYF
TGTGCCAGCAGCTTGGGGACTAGCGGGGGACCCTTAGGACCAGATACGCAGTATTTT
>TRBV7-2|-|-|TRBJ1-2
CASSPAGGRNGYTF
TGTGCCAGCAGCCCCGCTGGGGGGAGGAATGGCTACACCTTC
>TRBV6-5|few|-|TRBJ2-1
CASSLRGSSYNEQFF
TGTGCCAGCAGTTTGCGCGGTAGCTCCTACAATGAGCAGTTCTTC
>TRBV2|-|TRBD1|TRBJ1-2
CASSRTGFNYGYTF
TGTGCCAGCAGTCGGACAGGGTTTAACTATGGCTACACCTTC
>TRBV7-6|few|TRBD1|TRBJ2-1
CASSSRGQAAYNEQFF
TGTGCCAGCAGCTCTAGGGGACAGGCCGCCTACAATGAGCAGTTCTTC
>TRBV7-9|-|-|TRBJ1-1
CASSPLMNTEAFF
TGTGCCAGCAGCCCCCTAATGAACACTGAAGCTTTCTTT
>TRBV5-1|-|TRBD1|TRBJ2-3
CASRPGQIRDTQYF
TGCGCCAGCAGGCCGGGACAGATTAGAGATACGCAGTATTTT
>TRBV5-5|once|-|TRBJ1-4
CASSLGLRTEKLFF
TGTGCCAGCAGCTTGGGGCTTCGTACTGAAAAACTGTTTTTT
>TRBV14|once|TRBD1|TRBJ1-4
CASSPSMQGANEKLFF
TGTGCCAGCAGCCCTTCTATGCAGGGGGCTAATGAAAAACTGTTTTTT
>TRBV5-4|-|TRBD2|TRBJ2-3
CASSRRLAGGYISTDTQYF
TGTGCCAGCAGCCGGAGACTAGCGGGGGGGTATATTAGCACAGATACGCAGTATTTT
>TRBV7-2|-|-|TRBJ2-7
CASTRAGAPYEQYF
TGTGCCAGCACACGGGCGGGGGCCCCCTACGAGCAGTACTTC
>TRBV12-5|-|TRBD1|TRBJ2-3
CASGLGQGPDTQYF
TGTGCTAGTGGCCTGGGACAGGGCCCCGATACGCAGTATTTT
>TRBV27|-|TRBD2|TRBJ2-7
CASSFTGLAGGPYEQYF
TGTGCCAGCAGTTTCACGGGACTAGCGGGGGGGCCGTACGAGCAGTACTTC
>TRBV29-1|-|TRBD1|TRBJ1-2
CSVVGQGAWGYTF
TGCAGCGTTGTTGGCCAGGGGGCTTGGGGCTACACCTTC
>TRBV2|once|TRBD1|TRBJ1-3
CASSGQGAGNTIYF
TGTGCCAGCAGTGGACAGGGGGCTGGAAACACCATATATTTT
>TRBV30|-|-|TRBJ1-2
CAWIISRDGYTF
TGTGCCTGGATAATCTCGAGGGATGGCTACACCTTC
>TRBV30|once|TRBD1|TRBJ1-3
CAWSQGEGNTIYF
TGTGCCTGGTCCCAGGGGGAAGGAAACACCATATATTTT
>TRBV7-9|-|-|TRBJ1-4
CASTRRGRGGKATNEKLFF
TGTGCCAGCACTCGTAGAGGGAGGGGCGGAAAAGCAACTAATGAAAAACTGTTTTTT
>TRBV3-1/TRBV3-2|-|-|TRBJ1-6
CASSQGGGSPLHF
TGTGCCAGCAGCCAAGGGGGAGGTTCACCCCTCCACTTT
>TRBV5-1|-|-|TRBJ2-4
CASSLGGNIQYF
TGCGCCAGCAGTCTAGGCGGAAACATTCAGTACTTC
>TRBV4-1|-|TRBD2|TRBJ2-2
CASSQQTSGGPGELFF
TGCGCCAGCAGCCAGCAGACTAGCGGGGGCCCCGGGGAGCTGTTTTTT
>TRBV7-9|few|-|TRBJ2-2
CASSYPLRGTGELFF
TGTGCCAGCAGCTATCCTCTTCGGGGGACTGGGGAGCTGTTTTTT
>TRBV7-2|-|TRBD2|TRBJ2-5
CASSPRLAGAQETQYF
TGTGCCAGCAGCCCCCGACTAGCGGGAGCCCAAGAGACCCAGTACTTC
>TRBV29-1|-|TRBD1|TRBJ1-1
CSVAQGGTEAFF
TGCAGCGTAGCTCAGGGGGGCACTGAAGCTTTCTTT
>TRBV5-1|few|-|TRBJ2-3
CASSSASPGVTDTQYF
TGCGCCAGCAGCAGTGCCTCCCCGGGGGTGACAGATACGCAGTATTTT
>TRBV9|-|TRBD2|TRBJ2-2
CASSVVAGGAGELFF
TGTGCCAGCAGCGTAGTAGCGGGGGGCGCCGGGGAGCTGTTTTTT
>TRBV10-3|-|TRBD1|TRBJ1-5
CAISSQGAGSQPQHF
TGTGCCATCAGTTCCCAGGGGGCCGGCAGTCAGCCCCAGCATTTT
>TRBV6-4|once|TRBD1|TRBJ1-2
CASRPAGQGSYGYTF
TGTGCCAGCAGACCAGCGGGACAGGGGTCCTATGGCTACACCTTC